The rows below give T cell receptor beta chains drawn from one sample of a study of CD8+CD57+ T cells in acquired aplastic anemia. TCRdb re-called the reads with MiXCR, one entry per CDR3 protein. The sample lists 250,000 to 350,000 distinct CDR3 sequences; around 60% were seen once. The sample comprised sorted CD4+, CD8+, or CD8+CD57+ T cells (not recorded which) from PBMCs. The receptor set was obtained from a human donor with severe aplastic anemia or a healthy control (not recorded which). Both conserved end residues are part of each CDR3. D genes are given only for firm matches. Only part of the rows carry a size: once, few, many, or a class if the clone is expanded.

clone size | J gene | V gene | D gene | CDR3 DNA | CDR3 protein
. | TRBJ2-7 | TRBV4-2 | TRBD2 | TGTGCCAGCAGCTTGTCCGGGGGGACTCCCTACGAGCAGTACTTC | CASSLSGGTPYEQYF
. | TRBJ1-2 | TRBV19 | TRBD1 | TGTGCCAGTGGGAAACAGGGGGACTATGGCTACACCTTC | CASGKQGDYGYTF
once | TRBJ1-1 | TRBV6-5 | . | TGTGCCAGCAGTCCTAGCGAGAGGACAAACATGAACACTGAAGCTCTCTTT | CASSPSERTNMNTEALF
few | TRBJ1-1 | TRBV20-1 | . | TGCAGTGCTAGGGGGCGAATGAACACTGAAGCTTTCTTT | CSARGRMNTEAFF
once | TRBJ2-7 | TRBV12-3/TRBV12-4 | TRBD1 | TGTGCCAGCAGACACACGGGACAGGGCTCCTACGAGCAGTACTTC | CASRHTGQGSYEQYF
. | TRBJ2-1 | TRBV6-5 | . | TGTGCCATCTTAAACCGGAACAATGAGCAGTTCTTC | CAILNRNNEQFF
once | TRBJ1-3 | TRBV7-9 | . | TGTGCCAGCAGATCGGAGGGGGTGTCCTCTGGAAACACCATATATTTT | CASRSEGVSSGNTIYF
many | TRBJ1-1 | TRBV11-3 | TRBD1 | TGTGCCAGCAGCTCGGGGACAGGGGGCAAAGCTTTCTTT | CASSSGTGGKAFF
many | TRBJ1-3 | TRBV7-2 | . | TGTGCCAGCAGCTTATTGAACTCCGGGTCGGGAGGAAACACCATATATTTT | CASSLLNSGSGGNTIYF
. | TRBJ1-3 | TRBV10-3 | . | TGTGCCAGCAGTCCCCGGTGGCCGCCTAGCTCTGGAAACACCATATATTTT | CASSPRWPPSSGNTIYF
many | TRBJ2-2 | TRBV11-3 | TRBD2 | TGTGCCAGCAGCTTCGGGAGGGGGAACACCGGGGAGCTGTTTTTT | CASSFGRGNTGELFF
. | TRBJ2-5 | TRBV10-3 | TRBD1 | TGTGCCATCAGTGAAAGGGACAGGGGGCAAGAGACCCAGTACTTC | CAISERDRGQETQYF
few | TRBJ1-1 | TRBV9 | . | TGTGCCAGCAGCGCGAGGGTTGTGTCTTCTGAAGCTTTCTTT | CASSARVVSSEAFF
once | TRBJ2-1 | TRBV12-5 | . | TGTGCTAGTGGTGGGCAGGGGCGCGGCAATGAGCAGTTCTTC | CASGGQGRGNEQFF
. | TRBJ2-2 | TRBV7-8 | . | TGTGCCAGCATTACATTCCTAAACACCGGGGAGCTGTTTTTT | CASITFLNTGELFF
once | TRBJ2-7 | TRBV7-2 | TRBD1 | TGTGCCAGCAGCCGTGACAGGGATGCTAGCGAGCAGTACTTC | CASSRDRDASEQYF
once | TRBJ2-7 | TRBV20-1 | TRBD2 | TGCAGTGCTAGACCCTCGCGGGGGGGCTCCTACGAGCAGTACTTC | CSARPSRGGSYEQYF
. | TRBJ2-5 | TRBV29-1 | . | TGCAGCGTTGAGGCCAGCAGTGAAGCCCCACAAGAGACCCAGTACTTC | CSVEASSEAPQETQYF
. | TRBJ2-5 | TRBV7-9 | TRBD1 | TGTGCCAGCAGCCCCAAGGACAGGGAAGACCAAGAGACCCAGTACTTC | CASSPKDREDQETQYF
. | TRBJ2-3 | TRBV20-1 | TRBD2 | TGCAGTGCTCGCGCGTTCCTAGCGGGGGGCAACACAGATACGCAGTATTTT | CSARAFLAGGNTDTQYF
. | TRBJ1-1 | TRBV7-9 | . | TGTGCCAGCAGTCCAGGGGTCTCGAACACTGAAGCTTTCTTT | CASSPGVSNTEAFF
. | TRBJ1-6 | TRBV25-1 | . | TGTGCCAGCAACGGGTTGTCGTCCTATAATCCACCCCTCCACTTT | CASNGLSSYNPPLHF
. | TRBJ2-7 | TRBV7-2 | . | TGTGCCAGCAGCTTAGAACCCTCAAGGACCTACGAGCAGTACTTC | CASSLEPSRTYEQYF
. | TRBJ1-6 | TRBV7-9 | . | TGTGCCAGCAGCACCCCCTTTGGAAATTCACCCCTCCACTTT | CASSTPFGNSPLHF
many | TRBJ2-3 | TRBV19 | . | TGTGCCAGTAGTATTACCCTTGGCGCAGATACGCAGTATTTT | CASSITLGADTQYF
many | TRBJ1-4 | TRBV12-3/TRBV12-4 | TRBD1 | TGTGCCAGCAGTTTTTTTTCAGGGGGAAGGGAAAAACTGTTTTTT | CASSFFSGGREKLFF
. | TRBJ1-2 | TRBV2 | . | TGTGCCGGCAGTGATGGGGGGTTTGGTGGCTACACCTTC | CAGSDGGFGGYTF
. | TRBJ1-5 | TRBV2 | TRBD1 | TGTGCCAGCGGTAGAGGACAGGAGGAATCGCCCCAGCATTTT | CASGRGQEESPQHF
. | TRBJ2-5 | TRBV5-1 | . | TGCGCCAGCAGCTTGGCTCTGGAGGTTGGAGAGACCCAGTACTTC | CASSLALEVGETQYF
few | TRBJ2-7 | TRBV15 | TRBD1 | TGTGCCACCAGCGATGTACGAGGAACCGGGACAGGACGCGAGCAGTACTTC | CATSDVRGTGTGREQYF
. | TRBJ2-2 | TRBV7-9 | TRBD2 | TGTGCCAGCAGCATATACGTGGGACTAGCGAACACCGGGGAGCTGTTTTTT | CASSIYVGLANTGELFF
. | TRBJ1-5 | TRBV7-6 | . | TGTGCCAGCAGTCTCACACCTGGACGGCCCCAGCATTTT | CASSLTPGRPQHF
. | TRBJ2-2 | TRBV7-9 | . | TGTGCCAGCCGCCGAAATTGGAACACCGGGGAGCTGTTTTTT | CASRRNWNTGELFF
. | TRBJ2-1 | TRBV15 | . | TGTGCCACCAGCAGAGAGGGCCCGGGCTCCTACAATGAGCAGTTCTTC | CATSREGPGSYNEQFF
. | TRBJ2-1 | TRBV7-3 | TRBD2 | TGTGCCAGCAGCTTACACGGGAGGGAGGGCGAGCAGTTCTTC | CASSLHGREGEQFF
. | TRBJ1-2 | TRBV10-3 | . | TGTGCCATCATTGAGGACAGCTCCTATGGCTACACCTTC | CAIIEDSSYGYTF
. | TRBJ2-7 | TRBV20-1 | TRBD2 | TGCAGTGCGGGACTAGCGGGAGGTACCCACGAGCAGTACTTC | CSAGLAGGTHEQYF
. | TRBJ2-7 | TRBV20-1 | . | . | CCVFLCQQPRSGGGTYEQYF
many | TRBJ2-3 | TRBV29-1 | TRBD1 | TGCAGCGTAAGGATGGGACAGGGGGCAGATACGCAGTATTTT | CSVRMGQGADTQYF
many | TRBJ2-7 | TRBV9 | . | TGTGCCAGCAGCGTAGCGCAGAGCTCCTACGAGCAGTACTTC | CASSVAQSSYEQYF
. | TRBJ2-5 | TRBV10-3 | . | TGTGCCAGCAGCAACGGGGGGCCCGAAGAGACCCAGTACTTC | CASSNGGPEETQYF
once | TRBJ1-4 | TRBV5-1 | . | TGCGCCAGCAGCTTGGGGGGCCAGAATGAAAAACTGTTTTTT | CASSLGGQNEKLFF
. | TRBJ2-7 | TRBV4-2 | TRBD1 | TGTGCCAGCAGCCAAGAAGGCAGGGGGTACGACGAGCAGTACTTC | CASSQEGRGYDEQYF
few | TRBJ2-7 | TRBV7-9 | TRBD2 | TGTGCCAGCAGCTTTAGCGGGAAGTACGAGCAGTACTTC | CASSFSGKYEQYF
. | TRBJ1-2 | TRBV7-2 | . | TGTGCCAGCAGCATTCAGGGTGGAGGCTACACCTTC | CASSIQGGGYTF
. | TRBJ2-7 | TRBV9 | . | TGTGCCAGCAGCCCTACGACGGCAGGTAACTACGAGCAGTACTTC | CASSPTTAGNYEQYF
. | TRBJ2-7 | TRBV19 | TRBD2 | TGTGCCAGTAGTATAACACTAGCGGGACCCTACGAGCAGTACTTC | CASSITLAGPYEQYF
many | TRBJ2-1 | TRBV6-5 | . | TGTGCCAGCAGTTACTCTCCAACTATACACAATGAGCAGTTCTTC | CASSYSPTIHNEQFF
many | TRBJ2-3 | TRBV6-2/TRBV6-3 | TRBD2 | TGTGCCAGCAGACGCTCGGGCGGGGGGCCTGGAGATACGCAGTATTTT | CASRRSGGGPGDTQYF
few | TRBJ2-7 | TRBV19 | . | TGTGCCAGTAGTGAGATCCTGTCCTACGAGCAGTACTTC | CASSEILSYEQYF
many | TRBJ2-6 | TRBV5-1 | . | TGCGCCAGCAGAGTGGGGAACGGGGCCAACGTCCTGACTTTC | CASRVGNGANVLTF
. | TRBJ1-6 | TRBV5-5 | . | TGTGCCAGCACTACCGGCAATTCACCCCTCCACTTT | CASTTGNSPLHF